This TCR beta chain was found in a study of T-cell memory formation after mild COVID-19. Trimming left V 4 bases short and J 2 bases short, with 9 bases between. The CDR3 is made up of 14 amino acids. Per germline, CDR1 MNHEY and CDR2 SVGEGT. TCRdb called the 5' RACE reads again in MiXCR, with one record for every CDR3 protein. The table lists around 430,000 distinct CDR3 sequences, 16% of them singletons. Sequenced: PBMCs or a T cell subset sorted from them (not recorded which). This clonotype was obtained from a man younger than 35 who had mild COVID-19 (a few samples of this study predate the infection). Cell type and time point are not known. The genes are TRBV6-2 or TRBV6-3 and TRBJ1-5; D gene unclear. The CDR3 DNA is TGTGCCAGCAGTTTTGACCAGGGCAATCAGCCCCAGCATTTT. Its translation is CASSFDQGNQPQHF.